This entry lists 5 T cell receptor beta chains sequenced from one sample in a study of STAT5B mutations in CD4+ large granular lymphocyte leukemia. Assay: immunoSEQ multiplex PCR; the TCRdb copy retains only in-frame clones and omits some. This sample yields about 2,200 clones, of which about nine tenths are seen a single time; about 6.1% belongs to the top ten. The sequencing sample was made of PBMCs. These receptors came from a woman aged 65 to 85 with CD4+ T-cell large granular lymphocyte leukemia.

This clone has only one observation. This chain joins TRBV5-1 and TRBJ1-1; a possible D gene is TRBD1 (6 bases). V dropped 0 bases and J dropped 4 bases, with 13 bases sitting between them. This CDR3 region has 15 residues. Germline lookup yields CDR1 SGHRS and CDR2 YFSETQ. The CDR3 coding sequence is TGCGCCAGCAGCTTGGAAGGGGGACGCGGCACTGAAGCTTTCTTT. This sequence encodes CASSLEGGRGTEAFF.

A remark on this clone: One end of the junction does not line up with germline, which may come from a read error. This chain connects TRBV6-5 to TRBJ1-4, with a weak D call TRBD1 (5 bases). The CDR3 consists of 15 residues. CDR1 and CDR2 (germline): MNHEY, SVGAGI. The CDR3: CASSGGVSTNEKLLF. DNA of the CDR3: TGTGCCAGCAGTGGAGGGGTTTCAACTAATGAAAAACTGCTTTTT.

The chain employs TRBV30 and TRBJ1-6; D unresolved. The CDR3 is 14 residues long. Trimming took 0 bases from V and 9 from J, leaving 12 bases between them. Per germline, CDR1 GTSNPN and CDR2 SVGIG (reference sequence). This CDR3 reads CAWSVPGPGSPLHF. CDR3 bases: TGTGCCTGGAGTGTACCCGGGCCCGGTTCACCCCTCCACTTT.

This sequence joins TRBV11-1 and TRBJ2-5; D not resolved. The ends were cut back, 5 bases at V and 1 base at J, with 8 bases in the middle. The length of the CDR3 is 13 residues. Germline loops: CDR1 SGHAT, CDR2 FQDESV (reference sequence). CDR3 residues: CASSPVGQETQYF. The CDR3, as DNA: TGTGCCAGCAGCCCGGTAGGCCAAGAGACCCAGTACTTC.

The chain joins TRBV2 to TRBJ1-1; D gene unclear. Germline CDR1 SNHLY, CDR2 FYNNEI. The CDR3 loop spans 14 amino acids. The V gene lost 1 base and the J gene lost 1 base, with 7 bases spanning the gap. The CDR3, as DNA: TGTGCCAGCAGTGAAGAGGCAGCGAACACTGAAGCTTTCTTT. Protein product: CASSEEAANTEAFF. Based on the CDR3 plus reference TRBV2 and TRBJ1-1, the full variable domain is EPEVTQTPSHQVTQMGQEVILRCVPISNHLYFYWYRQILGQKVEFLVSFYNNEISEKSEIFDDQFSVERPDGSNFTLKIRSTKLEDSAMYFCASSEEAANTEAFFGQGTRLTVV.